The clone carrying this TCR beta chain appeared a few times. This CDR3 is built from 13 residues. Germline-derived CDR1 and CDR2 are KGHDR and SFDVKD. Trimming stripped 3 bases from V and 6 bases from J, with 9 bases between. In TCRdb, the 5' RACE reads were re-called with MiXCR into one record per CDR3 protein. The table has about 260,000 distinct CDR3 sequences, roughly 15% seen once. These data come from a study of T-cell memory formation after mild COVID-19. The source material was PBMCs or a T cell subset sorted from them (not recorded which). This chain joins TRBV24-1 and TRBJ2-3, with D hard to call. The clonotype originates from a man aged 18 to 29 who had mild COVID-19 (a few samples of this study predate the infection). Cell type and time point are not known. The CDR3 protein is CATSDGLSDTQYF. The DNA of the CDR3 is TGTGCCACCAGTGATGGGCTGTCGGATACGCAGTATTTT.